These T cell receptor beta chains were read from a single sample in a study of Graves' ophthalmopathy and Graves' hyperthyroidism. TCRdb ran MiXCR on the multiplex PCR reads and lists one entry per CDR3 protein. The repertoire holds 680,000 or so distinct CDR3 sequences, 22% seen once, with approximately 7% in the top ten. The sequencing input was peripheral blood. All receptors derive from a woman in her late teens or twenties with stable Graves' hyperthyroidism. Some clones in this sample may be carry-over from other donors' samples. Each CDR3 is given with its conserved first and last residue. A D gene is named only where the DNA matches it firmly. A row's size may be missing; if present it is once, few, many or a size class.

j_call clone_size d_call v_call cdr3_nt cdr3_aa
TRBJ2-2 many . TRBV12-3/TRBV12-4 TGTGCCAGCAGTCCCCGGACAGGGACTATCTCCGGGGAGCTGTTTTTT CASSPRTGTISGELFF
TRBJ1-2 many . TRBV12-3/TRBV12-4 TGTGCCAGCAGTTTCAAAAGGGGAGTCTATGGCTACACCTTC CASSFKRGVYGYTF
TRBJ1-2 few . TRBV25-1 TGTGCCAGCAGTGAAGGTGGGGCAGGGACCCGTGGCTACACCTTC CASSEGGAGTRGYTF
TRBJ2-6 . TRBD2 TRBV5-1 TGCGCCAGCAGCTCCGCGGGGGACTCTGGGGCCAACGTCCTGACTTTC CASSSAGDSGANVLTF
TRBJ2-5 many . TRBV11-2 TGTGCCAGCAGCTTAGTGGCCAGTATAGCGACGGAGACCCAGTACTTC CASSLVASIATETQYF
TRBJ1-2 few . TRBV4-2 TGTGCCAGCAGCCAAGAAGTGTCCACAGGGTTGGGCTACACCTTC CASSQEVSTGLGYTF
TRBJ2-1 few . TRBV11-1 TGTGCCAGCAGCTCCCAGGGGGGGGCTGATGAGCAGTTCTTC CASSSQGGADEQFF
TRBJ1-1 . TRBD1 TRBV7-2 TGTGCCAGCACCGGACAGGTGGCGGGCACTGAAGCTTTCTTT CASTGQVAGTEAFF
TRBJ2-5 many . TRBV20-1 TGCAGTGCTAGACCCGCCCTCGAGACCCAGTACTTC CSARPALETQYF
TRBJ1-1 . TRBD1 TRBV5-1 TGCGCCAGCAGTGCCGGGACAGGCACCCCCGGCACTGAAGCTTTCTTT CASSAGTGTPGTEAFF
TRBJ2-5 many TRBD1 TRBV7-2 TGTGCCAGCAGGACAGGAACAGGGGAGGAGACCCAGTACTTC CASRTGTGEETQYF
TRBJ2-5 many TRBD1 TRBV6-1 TGTGCCAGCAGTGACCCAGGGGGAGAGACCCAGTACTTC CASSDPGGETQYF
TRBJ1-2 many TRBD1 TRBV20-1 TGCAGTGCTAGAGTGGGGGACAGGGCAAACTATGGCTACACCTTC CSARVGDRANYGYTF
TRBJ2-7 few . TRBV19 TGTGCCAGTAGTTTCGGGACCCCTCCGGGTGAGCAGTACTTC CASSFGTPPGEQYF
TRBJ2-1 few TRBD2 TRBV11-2 TGTGCCAGCAGCCAGACTAGCCCTGAGCAGTTCTTC CASSQTSPEQFF
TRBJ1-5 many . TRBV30 TGTGCCTGGACCCTTGGAGGGGACGGCAATCAGCCCCAGCATTTT CAWTLGGDGNQPQHF
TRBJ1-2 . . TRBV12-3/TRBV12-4 TGTGCCAGCACCCGGGGGACAATAGCCTATGGCTACACCTTC CASTRGTIAYGYTF
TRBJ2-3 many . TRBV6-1 TGTGCCACCCTCGGGGATTACCTCACAGATACGCAGTATTTT CATLGDYLTDTQYF
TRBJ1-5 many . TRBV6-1 TGTGCCAGCAGTGGCTATCGGGGAAGGCAGCCCCAGCATTTT CASSGYRGRQPQHF
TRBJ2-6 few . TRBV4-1 TGCGCCAGCAGCCAAGCCGGGGCCAACGTCCTGACTTTC CASSQAGANVLTF
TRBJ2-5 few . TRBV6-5 TGTGCCAGCCAGGCGCCTCAAGAGACCCAGTACTTC CASQAPQETQYF
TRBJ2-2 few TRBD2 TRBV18 TGTGCCAGCTCACCAAAGCGGGAGTGGTACACCGGGGAGCTGTTTTTT CASSPKREWYTGELFF
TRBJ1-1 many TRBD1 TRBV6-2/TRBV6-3 TGTGCCAGCAGTCATGGACAGGCCATGAACACTGAAGCTTTCTTT CASSHGQAMNTEAFF
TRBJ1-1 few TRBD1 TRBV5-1 TGCGCCAGCAGCGATTCCCCGACAGGGGGTGAAGCTTTCTTT CASSDSPTGGEAFF
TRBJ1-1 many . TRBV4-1 TGCGCCAGCAGCCAAAAGAGGAGCACTGAAGCTTTCTTT CASSQKRSTEAFF
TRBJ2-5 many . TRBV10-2 TGCGCCAGCAGTGAGTCGATCGGACAGACCCAGTACTTC CASSESIGQTQYF
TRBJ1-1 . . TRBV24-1 TGTGCCACCAGCGCCCAAGATGGGACTGAAGCTTTCTTT CATSAQDGTEAFF
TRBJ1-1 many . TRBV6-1 TGTGCCAGCAGTGGACGCGGCTTCACTGAAGCTTTCTTT CASSGRGFTEAFF
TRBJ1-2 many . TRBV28 TGTGCCAGCAGTTTAGGAGGGAGTGGGAGAAACTATGGCTACACCTTC CASSLGGSGRNYGYTF
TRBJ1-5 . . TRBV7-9 TGTGCCAGCAGCCCCCTGGGAGGGGCTCAGCCCCAGCATTTT CASSPLGGAQPQHF
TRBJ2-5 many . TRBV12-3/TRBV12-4 TGTGCCAGCAGTTCCGGGGAGGCGTACCAAGAGACCCAGTACTTC CASSSGEAYQETQYF
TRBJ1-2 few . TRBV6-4 TGTGCCAGCAGTGAACGAGACTCCCAGCCTAGCACCTTC CASSERDSQPSTF
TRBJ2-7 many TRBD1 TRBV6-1 TGTGCCAGCAGTAAACGACAGGGGGTGTCCCCCTACGAGCAGTACTTC CASSKRQGVSPYEQYF
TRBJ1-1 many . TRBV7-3 TGTGCCAGCAGCTTAACATTCCGGGACCAAGCTTTCTTT CASSLTFRDQAFF
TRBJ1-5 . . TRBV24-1 TGTGCCACCAGTGATCCCGACCTACCCCAGCATTTT CATSDPDLPQHF
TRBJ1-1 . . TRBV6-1 TGTGCCAGCAGTGAAACAGAATATGCTGAAGCTTTCTTT CASSETEYAEAFF
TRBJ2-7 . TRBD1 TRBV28 TGTGCCAGCAGTACCTACAGGGGAAGCTCCTACGAGCAGTACTTC CASSTYRGSSYEQYF
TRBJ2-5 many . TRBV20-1 TGCAGTGCTAGAGATGGGCGGATCCAAGAGACCCAGTACTTC CSARDGRIQETQYF
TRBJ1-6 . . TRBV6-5 TGTGCCAGCAGTTACCGGGACGTAAATTCACCCCTCCACTTT CASSYRDVNSPLHF
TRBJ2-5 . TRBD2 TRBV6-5 TGTGCCAGCAGTTACACTAGCGGGGGGGTAGAGACCCAGTACTTC CASSYTSGGVETQYF
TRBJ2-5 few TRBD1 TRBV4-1 TGCGCCAGCAGCCAAGAGGACAGGCTGGTGGAGACCCAGTACTTC CASSQEDRLVETQYF
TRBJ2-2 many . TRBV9 TGTGCCAGCAGCGTAGGTCAGGCACGGACCGGGGAGCTGTTTTTT CASSVGQARTGELFF
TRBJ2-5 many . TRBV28 TGTGCCAGCAGTCGGACGGAAAAAGAGACCCAGTACTTC CASSRTEKETQYF
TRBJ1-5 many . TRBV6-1 TGTGCCAGCAGTGAACCGTTTCGGCCCCAGCATTTT CASSEPFRPQHF
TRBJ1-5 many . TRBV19 TGTGCCAGTAGTATTAGGGGGGCGGATCAGCCCCAGCATTTT CASSIRGADQPQHF
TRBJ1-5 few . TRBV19 TGTGCCAGTAGTATAACGGGGTACAATCAGCCCCAGCATTTT CASSITGYNQPQHF
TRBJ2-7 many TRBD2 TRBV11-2 TGTGCCAGCAGCCCCGGGACTACCTACGAGCAGTACTTC CASSPGTTYEQYF
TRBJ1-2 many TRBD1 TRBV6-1 TGTGCCACCAGCGGGACAGGGGACTATGGCTACACCTTC CATSGTGDYGYTF
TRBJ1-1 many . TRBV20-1 TGCAGTGCGCCAGGGTGGGACACTGAAGCTTTCTTT CSAPGWDTEAFF
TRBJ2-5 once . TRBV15 TGTGCCACCAGCAGAGGGGCGGGCCAGGGATCAGAGACCCAGTACTTC CATSRGAGQGSETQYF
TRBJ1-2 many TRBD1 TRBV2 TGTGCCAGCAGTGGAGGATCAGGGGGCCTGGATGGCTACACCTTC CASSGGSGGLDGYTF
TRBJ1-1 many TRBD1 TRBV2 TGTGCCAGGACGAGTCCAGGGGGTTCTGAAGCTTTCTTT CARTSPGGSEAFF
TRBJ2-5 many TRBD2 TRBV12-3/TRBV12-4 TGTGCCAGCAGGGGGGGGATGACCCAGTACTTC CASRGGMTQYF
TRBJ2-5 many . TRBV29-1 TGCAGCGCGGGGTTTCAAGAGACCCAGTACTTC CSAGFQETQYF
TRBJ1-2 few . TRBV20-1 TGCAGTGCTAGAGACGGCATCCAGTATGGCTACACCTTC CSARDGIQYGYTF
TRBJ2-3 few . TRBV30 TGTGCCTGGAGTGTACGTATTTTCACAGATACGCAGTATTTT CAWSVRIFTDTQYF
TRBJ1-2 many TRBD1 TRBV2 TGTGCCAGCAGTGAAATTTTGAGGAGGGGGCAGGCGAACTATGGCTACACCTTC CASSEILRRGQANYGYTF